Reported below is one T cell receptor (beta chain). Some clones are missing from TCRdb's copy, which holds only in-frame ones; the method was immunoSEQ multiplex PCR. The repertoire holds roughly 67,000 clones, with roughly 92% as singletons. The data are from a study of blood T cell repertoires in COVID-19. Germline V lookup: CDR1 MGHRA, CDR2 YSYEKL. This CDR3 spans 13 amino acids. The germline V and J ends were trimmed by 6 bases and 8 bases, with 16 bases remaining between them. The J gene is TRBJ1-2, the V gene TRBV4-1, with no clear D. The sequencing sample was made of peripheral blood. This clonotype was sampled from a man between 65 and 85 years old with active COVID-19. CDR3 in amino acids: CASRLESARGYTF. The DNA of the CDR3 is TGCGCCAGCAGACTAGAATCGGCAAGAGGCTACACCTTC.